The 30 T cell receptor beta chains below all came from one sample that was sequenced in a study of T cell changes during pregnancy in multiple sclerosis. Assay used: immunoSEQ multiplex PCR; TCRdb lists only in-frame clones, some missing. The sample consists of about 36,000 clones, about 91% of them appearing once. Sequencing used CD8+ T cells from peripheral blood mononuclear cells, obtained in the third trimester of pregnancy. These receptor sequences come from a female donor with multiple sclerosis, enrolled in a pregnancy study.

The chain joins TRBV11-2 to TRBJ2-7, with 8 bases that match TRBD2. CDR1 and CDR2 (germline): SGHAT, FQNNGV. The CDR3 length is 15 residues. J lost 2 bases, V lost 1 base, and 4 bases had no gene match. The CDR3 loop reads CASSLVAGGPYEQYF. CDR3 nucleotides: TGTGCCAGCAGCTTAGTTGCGGGAGGACCCTACGAGCAGTACTTC.

The chain combines TRBV6-5 with TRBJ1-6, with 10 bases identical to TRBD1. The CDR3 spans 15 residues. Trimming cost V 0 bases and J 10 bases; bases outside gene matches: 3. CDR1 is MNHEY and CDR2 is SVGAGI in the germline V gene. The CDR3 DNA follows: TGTGCCAGCAGTTACTCGAGGGGACAGGGGTCACCCCTCCACTTT. Amino acid sequence: CASSYSRGQGSPLHF.

The V call is TRBV7-9, the J call TRBJ1-5, with a weak D call TRBD1 (5 bases). This CDR3 comprises 14 residues. Looked up from germline, CDR1 is SEHNR and CDR2 is FQNEAQ (reference sequence). Trimming pared 1 base from V and 1 base from J, leaving 5 bases between. The CDR3 loop is CASSLEGSNQPQHF. The DNA for the CDR3 is TGTGCCAGCAGCTTAGAGGGGAGCAATCAGCCCCAGCATTTT. Filled out from reference TRBV7-9 and TRBJ1-5, the complete variable domain reads DTGVSQNPRHKITKRGQNVTFRCDPISEHNRLYWYRQTLGQGPEFLTYFQNEAQLEKSRLLSDRFSAERPKGSFSTLEIQRTEQGDSAMYLCASSLEGSNQPQHFGDGTRLSIL.

This chain links TRBV7-8 with TRBJ1-5; 7 bases are shared with TRBD1. The CDR3 length is 16 residues. V lost 1 base and J lost 4; bases outside the gene matches: 7. The germline gives CDR1 SGHVS, CDR2 FQNEAQ. CDR3: CASSLGAGGGNQPQHF. CDR3 in DNA: TGTGCCAGCAGCTTAGGGGCAGGGGGAGGAAATCAGCCCCAGCATTTT.

The CDR3 is CASSADSRKTQYF. In nucleotides, the CDR3 is TGTGCCAGCAGCGCGGACTCGAGAAAGACCCAGTACTTC. The chain is built from TRBV13 and TRBJ2-5, with a weak D call TRBD2 (5 bases). V was shortened by 5 bases and J by 6 bases, with 13 bases between the two germline ends. Germline CDR1 PRHDT, CDR2 FYEKMQ (reference sequence). The CDR3 runs 13 residues.

The V and J genes are TRBV5-1 and TRBJ2-3; TRBD2 matches 8 bases. Germline CDR1 SGHRS, CDR2 YFSETQ. The junction had 6 bases not matched to a gene; V was cut back by 4 bases and J by 2 bases. This CDR3 is 15 amino acids long. The CDR3 here is CASSPGGSSTDTQYF. The CDR3 coding sequence is TGCGCCAGCAGCCCGGGAGGGAGTTCCACAGATACGCAGTATTTT. The full variable domain, rest sourced from reference TRBV5-1 and TRBJ2-3, is KAGVTQTPRYLIKTRGQQVTLSCSPISGHRSVSWYQQTPGQGLQFLFEYFSETQRNKGNFPGRFSGRQFSNSRSEMNVSTLELGDSALYLCASSPGGSSTDTQYFGPGTRLTVL.

This chain connects TRBV9 to TRBJ1-1; maybe TRBD1 (5 bases). V was trimmed by 4 bases and J by 1 base, leaving 17 bases between them. Germline V gene data show CDR1 as SGDLS and CDR2 as YYNGEE. This CDR3 spans 16 amino acids. The CDR3 reads CASSPRRWGGNTEAFF. The CDR3 coding sequence is TGTGCCAGCAGCCCCCGCAGGTGGGGGGGGAACACTGAAGCTTTCTTT.

In the case of this clone: The same CDR3 arises from other DNA sequences in this sample as well. The chain employs TRBV5-1 and TRBJ1-1; D is perhaps TRBD1 (5 bases). The V gene's germline CDR1 is SGHRS and CDR2 YFSETQ. CDR3 length: 15 amino acids. V lost 0 bases to trimming and J lost 0 bases, with 9 bases between them. As DNA, the CDR3 is TGCGCCAGCAGCTTGGTTGCGGGGGTGAACACTGAAGCTTTCTTT. This encodes CASSLVAGVNTEAFF.

In its sample, this clone was seen once. V usage is TRBV27 and J usage is TRBJ1-4; D not resolved. The germline V gene encodes CDR1 MNHEY and CDR2 SMNVEV (reference sequence). The length of the CDR3 is 15 residues. V was shortened by 0 bases and J by 0 bases, with 5 bases between the two germline ends. As DNA, the CDR3 is TGTGCCAGCAGTTTATCGAGGGCAACTAATGAAAAACTGTTTTTT. Encoded protein: CASSLSRATNEKLFF. Based on the CDR3 plus reference TRBV27 and TRBJ1-4, the full variable domain is EAQVTQNPRYLITVTGKKLTVTCSQNMNHEYMSWYRQDPGLGLRQIYYSMNVEVTDKGDVPEGYKVSRKEKRNFPLILESPSPNQTSLYFCASSLSRATNEKLFFGSGTQLSVL.

The chain employs TRBV4-1 and TRBJ1-2; no reliable D call. The CDR3 totals 14 residues. V gave up 1 base and J gave up 2 bases, with 8 bases separating them. From germline, CDR1 is MGHRA and CDR2 YSYEKL. The CDR3 reads CASSQVVQNYGYTF. The CDR3 nucleotides are TGCGCCAGCAGCCAAGTTGTACAAAACTATGGCTACACCTTC.

This clone has a single count. This rearrangement joins TRBV18 to TRBJ2-7; 8 nucleotides match TRBD1. J lost 2 bases, V lost 2 bases, and 5 bases had no gene match. The CDR3 is made up of 15 amino acids. Germline V gene lookup returns CDR1 KGHSH and CDR2 LQKENI. In nucleotides, the CDR3 is TGTGCCAGCTCACCAAGCCAGGGGGCGCCCTACGAGCAGTACTTC. This sequence encodes CASSPSQGAPYEQYF.

This clone has only one observation. The chain joins TRBV7-4 to TRBJ1-1; TRBD1 matches at 7 bases. The CDR3 loop spans 17 amino acids. After removal of 4 bases from V and 0 bases from J, the junction contained 11 bases not matched to a gene. Germline V gene data show CDR1 as SGHVT and CDR2 as SQSDAQ. The CDR3 region has the DNA TGTGCCAGCAGCTCGGCCCCGGGACAGCTCATGAACACTGAAGCTTTCTTT. It specifies CASSSAPGQLMNTEAFF.

The J gene is TRBJ1-4, the V gene TRBV6-1; D perhaps matches TRBD1 (5 bases). V was shortened by 10 bases and J by 4 bases, with 19 bases between the two germline ends. The CDR3 totals 15 residues. Germline V lookup: CDR1 MNHNS, CDR2 SASEGT. This CDR3 reads CATAEFLGGNEKLFF. In DNA form, the CDR3 reads TGTGCCACCGCTGAGTTCCTCGGGGGTAATGAAAAACTGTTTTTT.

This clone was observed a single time. The V and J genes are TRBV7-9 and TRBJ1-2; 7 nucleotides match TRBD1. CDR1 and CDR2 from the germline V gene are SEHNR and FQNEAQ (reference sequence). V was pared by 5 bases and J by 3 bases, with 6 bases of the junction left unmatched. CDR3 length equals 14 residues. The CDR3 region is CASSGRDRDYGYTF. CDR3 DNA sequence: TGTGCCAGCAGCGGAAGGGACAGAGACTATGGCTACACCTTC.

The gene calls are TRBV5-1 and TRBJ1-1; perhaps TRBD1 as D (6 bases). Germline lookup yields CDR1 SGHRS and CDR2 YFSETQ. The CDR3 runs to 15 residues. The germline V and J ends were trimmed by 1 base and 1 base, with 11 bases remaining between them. CDR3 bases: TGCGCCAGCAGCTTGTACAGGGCAACGAACACTGAAGCTTTCTTT. This sequence encodes CASSLYRATNTEAFF.

V gene TRBV13 combines with J gene TRBJ1-1; a possible D gene is TRBD1 (6 bases). The CDR3 extends over 14 amino acids. Looked up from germline, CDR1 is PRHDT and CDR2 is FYEKMQ (reference sequence). V gave up 1 base and J gave up 4 bases, with 10 bases separating them. The CDR3 reads CASSLVQGRTEAFF. The DNA for the CDR3 is TGTGCCAGCAGCTTAGTGCAGGGGCGCACTGAAGCTTTCTTT.

The chain carries TRBV27 and TRBJ1-5; D is uncertain. From germline, CDR1 is MNHEY and CDR2 SMNVEV (reference sequence). V dropped 0 bases and J dropped 2 bases, with 29 bases sitting between them. The CDR3 contains 22 residues. CDR3 coding DNA: TGTGCCAGCAGTTTATCGAATTACCCGGCCCAGGCGCCCATTGTACGCAATCAGCCCCAGCATTTT. Protein sequence: CASSLSNYPAQAPIVRNQPQHF.

The chain combines TRBV7-2 with TRBJ2-1, with 8 bases matching TRBD1. CDR1 is SGHTA and CDR2 is FQGNSA in the germline V gene. This CDR3 region has 15 residues. V lost 5 bases, J lost 1 base, and 4 bases stayed unmatched. The chain's CDR3 is CASSPGGASYNEQFF. The CDR3 coding sequence is TGTGCCAGCAGCCCAGGGGGCGCGTCCTACAATGAGCAGTTCTTC.

This clone has a single count. This chain connects TRBV7-9 to TRBJ2-7, with D tentatively TRBD1 (6 bases). The CDR3 is 12 amino acids. V shed 4 bases and J shed 4 bases, with 8 bases lying between them. The germline gives CDR1 SEHNR, CDR2 FQNEAQ (reference sequence). Here the CDR3 DNA reads TGTGCCAGCAGCTGGACAGCTTACGAGCAGTACTTC. Amino acid sequence: CASSWTAYEQYF. Drawing the rest from reference TRBV7-9 and TRBJ2-7, the complete variable domain is DTGVSQNPRHKITKRGQNVTFRCDPISEHNRLYWYRQTLGQGPEFLTYFQNEAQLEKSRLLSDRFSAERPKGSFSTLEIQRTEQGDSAMYLCASSWTAYEQYFGPGTRLTVT.

The gene calls are TRBV27 and TRBJ2-3; D is possibly TRBD2 (5 bases). CDR1 and CDR2 from the germline V gene are MNHEY and SMNVEV (reference sequence). V dropped 4 bases and J dropped 0 bases, with 14 bases sitting between them. This CDR3 has 16 amino acids. The CDR3 sequence is CASSWYVGGSTDTQYF. CDR3 DNA sequence: TGTGCCAGCAGTTGGTATGTCGGCGGGAGCACAGATACGCAGTATTTT.

This clone was found once. The V gene is TRBV6-1, the J gene TRBJ2-1; TRBD2 agrees at 9 bases. The CDR3 contains 18 residues. From germline, CDR1 is MNHNS and CDR2 SASEGT. V shed 2 bases and J 1 base; nucleotides not matched to a gene: 9. This chain's CDR3 is CASSEPPFSGGSYNEQFF. The CDR3 nucleotides are TGTGCCAGCAGTGAACCCCCGTTTAGCGGGGGTTCCTACAATGAGCAGTTCTTC.

The chain recombines TRBV7-6 with TRBJ2-7, with 9 bases lining up with TRBD1. The length of the CDR3 is 16 residues. Germline V gives CDR1 SGHVS, CDR2 FNYEAQ. V gave up 0 bases and J gave up 1 base; unmatched junction bases: 4. The CDR3 loop reads CASSLAPGTGSYEQYF. The DNA for the CDR3 is TGTGCCAGCAGCTTAGCTCCCGGGACAGGGTCCTACGAGCAGTACTTC.

This clone is labeled as medium-sized. This sequence joins TRBV4-2 and TRBJ1-2, with 7 bases that match TRBD1. The CDR3 has 16 residues. V gave up 1 base and J gave up 0 bases; unmatched junction bases: 5. Germline CDR1 is LGHNA and CDR2 is YNFKEQ. The CDR3 is CASSQAGTDANYGYTF. CDR3 coding DNA: TGTGCCAGCAGCCAAGCTGGGACAGACGCTAACTATGGCTACACCTTC.

The rearrangement uses TRBV7-6 and TRBJ2-6; 9 bases are shared with TRBD1. After removal of 5 bases from V and 0 bases from J, the junction contained 8 bases not matched to a gene. The length of the CDR3 is 18 residues. CDR1 is SGHVS and CDR2 is FNYEAQ in the germline V gene. This chain's CDR3 is CASSTERTGASGANVLTF. DNA for the CDR3: TGTGCCAGCAGCACCGAAAGGACAGGGGCCTCTGGGGCCAACGTCCTGACTTTC.

The DNA of the CDR3 is TGTGCCTCGACGGGGGGGTGGTTGAGCTCCTACAATGAGCAGTTCTTC. Protein: CASTGGWLSSYNEQFF. The chain joins TRBV27 to TRBJ2-1, with 8 positions matching TRBD2. The CDR3 has 16 amino acids. Germline trimming cut 11 bases from V and 0 bases from J; bases unmatched to any gene: 12. The V gene's germline CDR1 is MNHEY and CDR2 SMNVEV (reference sequence).

This rearrangement joins TRBV5-1 to TRBJ2-1; TRBD2 is a possible D gene (6 bases). Trimming removed 1 base at V and 4 bases at J, with 12 bases between. Germline V gene lookup returns CDR1 SGHRS and CDR2 YFSETQ. The CDR3 is 15 residues long. The DNA for the CDR3 is TGCGCCAGCAGCTTGACCGGGAGTGGGTACAATGAGCAGTTCTTC. Its translation: CASSLTGSGYNEQFF.

The chain has TRBV9 and TRBJ2-1, with 8 positions matching TRBD2. The length of the CDR3 is 16 residues. Germline V gene lookup returns CDR1 SGDLS and CDR2 YYNGEE. Trimming cost V 3 bases and J 4 bases; bases outside gene matches: 9. CDR3 DNA: TGTGCCAGCAGCGAAATAGGTACGGGGGGGTACAATGAGCAGTTCTTC. Amino acid sequence: CASSEIGTGGYNEQFF.

V gene TRBV7-8 combines with J gene TRBJ1-1, with D possibly being TRBD1 (6 bases). Germline lookup yields CDR1 SGHVS and CDR2 FQNEAQ. This CDR3 has 14 residues. V gave up 5 bases and J gave up 4 bases, with 14 bases separating them. CDR3: CASSITGFSTEAFF. The CDR3 nucleotides are TGTGCCAGCAGCATAACAGGGTTTAGCACTGAAGCTTTCTTT.

This rearrangement joins TRBV6-4 to TRBJ2-1; the match to TRBD2 covers 13 bases. Trimming removed 6 bases from V and 2 bases from J; junction bases left unmatched: 4. This CDR3 is built from 16 residues. The germline CDR1 and CDR2 sequences are MRHNA and SNTAGT. The CDR3 spells CASSQLAGGPYNEQFF. The CDR3 nucleotides are TGTGCCAGCAGCCAACTAGCGGGGGGGCCCTACAATGAGCAGTTCTTC.

V gene TRBV7-9 combines with J gene TRBJ2-2; 7 bases align to TRBD2. Per germline, CDR1 SEHNR and CDR2 FQNEAQ (reference sequence). The V and J ends lost 1 base and 6 bases, in that order; junction bases with no gene match: 11. This CDR3 comprises 17 residues. The CDR3 coding sequence is TGTGCCAGCAGCTTAGTCGTCGCGGGACTAACCCCCGGGGAGCTGTTTTTT. Residues: CASSLVVAGLTPGELFF.